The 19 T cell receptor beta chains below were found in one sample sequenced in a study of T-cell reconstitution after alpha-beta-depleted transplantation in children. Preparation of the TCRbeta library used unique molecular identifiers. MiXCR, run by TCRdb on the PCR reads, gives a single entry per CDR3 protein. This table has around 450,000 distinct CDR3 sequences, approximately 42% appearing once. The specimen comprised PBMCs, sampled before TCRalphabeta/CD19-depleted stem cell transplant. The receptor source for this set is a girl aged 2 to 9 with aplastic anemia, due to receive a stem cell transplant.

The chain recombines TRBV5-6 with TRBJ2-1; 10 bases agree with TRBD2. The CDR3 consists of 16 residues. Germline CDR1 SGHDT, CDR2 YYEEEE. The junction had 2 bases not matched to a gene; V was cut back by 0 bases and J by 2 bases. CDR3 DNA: TGTGCCAGCAGCTTGGAACTAGCGGGAACCTACAATGAGCAGTTCTTC. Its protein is CASSLELAGTYNEQFF.

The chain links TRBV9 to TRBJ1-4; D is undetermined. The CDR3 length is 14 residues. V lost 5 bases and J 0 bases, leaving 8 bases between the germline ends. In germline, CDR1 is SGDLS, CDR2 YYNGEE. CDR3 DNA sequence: TGTGCCAGCAGTTTACAAGCAACTAATGAAAAACTGTTTTTT. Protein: CASSLQATNEKLFF.

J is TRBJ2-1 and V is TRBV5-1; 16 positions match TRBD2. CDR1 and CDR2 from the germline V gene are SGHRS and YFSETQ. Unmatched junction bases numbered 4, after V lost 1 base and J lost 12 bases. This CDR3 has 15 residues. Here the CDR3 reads CASSLSGTSGRVQFF. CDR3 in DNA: TGCGCCAGCAGCTTGTCCGGGACTAGCGGGAGGGTGCAGTTCTTC.

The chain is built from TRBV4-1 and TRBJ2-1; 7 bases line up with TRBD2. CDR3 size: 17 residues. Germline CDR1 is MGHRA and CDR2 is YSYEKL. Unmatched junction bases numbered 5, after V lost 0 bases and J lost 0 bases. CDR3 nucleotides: TGCGCCAGCAGCCAAGATCTAGCGGATTACTCCTACAATGAGCAGTTCTTC. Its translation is CASSQDLADYSYNEQFF.

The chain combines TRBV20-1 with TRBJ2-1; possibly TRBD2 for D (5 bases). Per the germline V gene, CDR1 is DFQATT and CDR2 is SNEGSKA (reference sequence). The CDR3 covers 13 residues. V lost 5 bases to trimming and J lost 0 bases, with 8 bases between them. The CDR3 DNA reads TGCAGTGCTTCCAGCGGCTCCTACAATGAGCAGTTCTTC. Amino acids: CSASSGSYNEQFF.

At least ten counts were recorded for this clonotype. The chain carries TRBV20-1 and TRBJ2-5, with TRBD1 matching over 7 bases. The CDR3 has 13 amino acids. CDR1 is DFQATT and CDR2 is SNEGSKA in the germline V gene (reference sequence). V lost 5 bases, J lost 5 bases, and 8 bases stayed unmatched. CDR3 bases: TGCAGTGCTCCTTCAGGGGGAAGGGAGACCCAGTACTTC. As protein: CSAPSGGRETQYF.

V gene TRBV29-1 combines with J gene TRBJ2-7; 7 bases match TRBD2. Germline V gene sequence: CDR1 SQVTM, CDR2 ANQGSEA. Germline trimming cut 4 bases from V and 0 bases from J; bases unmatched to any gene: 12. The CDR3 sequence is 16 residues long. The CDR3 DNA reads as TGCAGCGTTGCCCAACGGGGGAGGGCAAGCTCCTACGAGCAGTACTTC. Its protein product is CSVAQRGRASSYEQYF.

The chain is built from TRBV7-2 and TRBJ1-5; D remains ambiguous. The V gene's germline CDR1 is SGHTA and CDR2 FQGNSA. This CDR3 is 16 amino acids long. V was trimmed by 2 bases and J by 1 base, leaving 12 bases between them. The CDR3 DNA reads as TGTGCCAGCAGCTTATATGGGCAAGGAAGCAATCAGCCCCAGCATTTT. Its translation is CASSLYGQGSNQPQHF.

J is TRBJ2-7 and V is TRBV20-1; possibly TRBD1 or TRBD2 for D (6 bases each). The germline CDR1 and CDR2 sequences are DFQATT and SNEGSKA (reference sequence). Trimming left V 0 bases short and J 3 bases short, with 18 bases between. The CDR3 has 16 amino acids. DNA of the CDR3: TGCAGTGCTAGAGAAAGGGGGGCGGAAAGCAACTACGAGCAGTACTTC. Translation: CSARERGAESNYEQYF.

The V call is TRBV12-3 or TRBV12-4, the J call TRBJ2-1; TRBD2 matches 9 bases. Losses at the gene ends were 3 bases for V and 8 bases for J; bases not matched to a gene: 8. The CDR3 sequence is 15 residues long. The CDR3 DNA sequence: TGTGCCAGCAGTTTTTCTAGCGGGGTTTTCTATGAGCAGTTCTTC. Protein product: CASSFSSGVFYEQFF.

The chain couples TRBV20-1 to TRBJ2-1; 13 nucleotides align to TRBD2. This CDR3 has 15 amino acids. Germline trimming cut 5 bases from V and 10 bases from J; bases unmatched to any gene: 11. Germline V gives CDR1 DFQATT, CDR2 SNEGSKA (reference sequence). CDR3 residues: CSAGAGTSGTVEQFF. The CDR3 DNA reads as TGCAGTGCTGGAGCCGGGACTAGCGGGACTGTAGAGCAGTTCTTC.

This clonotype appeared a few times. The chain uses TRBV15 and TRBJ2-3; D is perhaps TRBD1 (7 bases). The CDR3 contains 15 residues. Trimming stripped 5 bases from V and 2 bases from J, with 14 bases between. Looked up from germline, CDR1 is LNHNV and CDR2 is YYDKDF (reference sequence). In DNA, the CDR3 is TGTGCCACCAGCCCCAGGGGGGATCCCACAGATACGCAGTATTTT. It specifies CATSPRGDPTDTQYF.

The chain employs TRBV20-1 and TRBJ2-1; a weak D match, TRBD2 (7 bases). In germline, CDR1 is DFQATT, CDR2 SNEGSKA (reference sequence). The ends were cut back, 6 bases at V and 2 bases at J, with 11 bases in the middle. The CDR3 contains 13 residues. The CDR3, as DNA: TGCAGTGCCTGGGGGGGGCCCTACAATGAGCAGTTCTTC. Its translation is CSAWGGPYNEQFF.

CDR3 sequence (DNA): TGTGCCAGCAGTTCAACAGGGAGGCCCTACGAGCAGTACTTC. Translating gives CASSSTGRPYEQYF. The chain links TRBV12-3 or TRBV12-4 to TRBJ2-7; either TRBD1 or TRBD2 may supply D (6 bases each). The V and J ends lost 4 bases and 2 bases respectively, with 12 bases between them. The CDR3 sequence is 14 residues long.

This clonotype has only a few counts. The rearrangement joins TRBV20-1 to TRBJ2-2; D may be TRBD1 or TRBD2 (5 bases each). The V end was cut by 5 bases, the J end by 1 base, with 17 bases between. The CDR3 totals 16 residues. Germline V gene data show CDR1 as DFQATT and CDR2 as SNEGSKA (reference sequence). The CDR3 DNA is TGCAGTGCTGGGACCTTACTAGAGCAGAACACCGGGGAGCTGTTTTTT. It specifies CSAGTLLEQNTGELFF.

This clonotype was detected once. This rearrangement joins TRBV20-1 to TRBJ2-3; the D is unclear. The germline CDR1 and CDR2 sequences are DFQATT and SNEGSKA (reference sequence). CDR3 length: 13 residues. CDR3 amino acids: CSRETARTDTQYF. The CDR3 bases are TGCAGCCGCGAGACCGCCCGCACAGATACGCAGTATTTT.

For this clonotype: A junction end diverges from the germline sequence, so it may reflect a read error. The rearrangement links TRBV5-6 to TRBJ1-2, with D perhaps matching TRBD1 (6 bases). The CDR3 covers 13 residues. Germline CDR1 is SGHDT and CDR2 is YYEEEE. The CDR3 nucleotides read TGTGCCAGCAGCTTGGGGGCAGGGGATGGCCACACCTTC. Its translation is CASSLGAGDGHTF. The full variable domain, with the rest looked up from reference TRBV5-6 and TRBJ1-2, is DAGVTQSPTHLIKTRGQQVTLRCSPKSGHDTVSWYQQALGQGPQFIFQYYEEEERQRGNFPDRFSGHQFPNYSSELNVNALLLGDSALYLCASSLGAGDGHTFGSGTRLTVV.

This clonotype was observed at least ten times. Here the CDR3 DNA reads TGCGCCAGCAGCTTAGACAGGAAAGCTGGAAACACCATATATTTT. Protein: CASSLDRKAGNTIYF. The chain is built from TRBV5-1 and TRBJ1-3; weak D call: TRBD1 (6 bases). Germline V gives CDR1 SGHRS, CDR2 YFSETQ. The CDR3 covers 15 residues. V was clipped by 2 bases and J by 2 bases, with 11 bases between them.

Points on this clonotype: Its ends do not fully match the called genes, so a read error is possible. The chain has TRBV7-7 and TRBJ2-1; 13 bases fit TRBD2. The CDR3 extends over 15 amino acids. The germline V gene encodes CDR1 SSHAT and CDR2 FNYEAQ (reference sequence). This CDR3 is CASSPGLAGTHEQFF. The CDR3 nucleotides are TGTGCTAGCAGCCCGGGACTAGCGGGAACCCATGAGCAGTTCTTC.